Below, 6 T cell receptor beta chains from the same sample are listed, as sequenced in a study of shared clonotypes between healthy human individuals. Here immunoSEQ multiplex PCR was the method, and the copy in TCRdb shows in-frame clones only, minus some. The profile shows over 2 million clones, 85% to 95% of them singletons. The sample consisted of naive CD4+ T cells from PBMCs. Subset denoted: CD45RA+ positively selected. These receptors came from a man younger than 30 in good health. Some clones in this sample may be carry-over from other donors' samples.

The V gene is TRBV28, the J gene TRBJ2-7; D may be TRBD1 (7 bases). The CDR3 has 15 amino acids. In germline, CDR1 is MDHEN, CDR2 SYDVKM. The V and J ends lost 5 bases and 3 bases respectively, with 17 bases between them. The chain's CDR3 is CASSQGGEPVYEQYF. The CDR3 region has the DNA TGTGCCAGCAGTCAGGGGGGAGAACCGGTCTACGAGCAGTACTTC.

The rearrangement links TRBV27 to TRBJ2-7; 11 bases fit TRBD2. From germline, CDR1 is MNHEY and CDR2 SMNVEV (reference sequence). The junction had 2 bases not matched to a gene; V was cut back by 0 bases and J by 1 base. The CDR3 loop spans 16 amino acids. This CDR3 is CASSLSLAGGSYEQYF. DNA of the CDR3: TGTGCCAGCAGTTTATCCCTAGCGGGAGGTTCCTACGAGCAGTACTTC.

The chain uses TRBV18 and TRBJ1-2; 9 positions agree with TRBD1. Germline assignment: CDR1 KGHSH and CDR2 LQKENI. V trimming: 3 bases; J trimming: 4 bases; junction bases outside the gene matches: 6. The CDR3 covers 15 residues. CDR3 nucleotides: TGTGCCAGCTCACCGGGACAGGGCCAAATCTATGGCTACACCTTC. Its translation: CASSPGQGQIYGYTF.

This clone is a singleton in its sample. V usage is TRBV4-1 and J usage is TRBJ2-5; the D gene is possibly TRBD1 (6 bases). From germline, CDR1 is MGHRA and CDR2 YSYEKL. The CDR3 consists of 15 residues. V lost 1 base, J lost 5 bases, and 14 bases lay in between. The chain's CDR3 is CASSQGGPRGETQYF. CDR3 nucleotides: TGCGCCAGCAGCCAAGGGGGGCCCCGTGGGGAGACCCAGTACTTC.

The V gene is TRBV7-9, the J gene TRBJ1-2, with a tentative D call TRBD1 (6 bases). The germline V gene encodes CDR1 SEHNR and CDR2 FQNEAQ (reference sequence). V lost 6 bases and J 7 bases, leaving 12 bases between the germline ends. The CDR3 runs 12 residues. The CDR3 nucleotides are TGTGCCAGCAGACGTACAGGGAGTGGCTACACCTTC. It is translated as CASRRTGSGYTF. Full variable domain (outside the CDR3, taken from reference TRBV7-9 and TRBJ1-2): DTGVSQNPRHKITKRGQNVTFRCDPISEHNRLYWYRQTLGQGPEFLTYFQNEAQLEKSRLLSDRFSAERPKGSFSTLEIQRTEQGDSAMYLCASRRTGSGYTFGSGTRLTVV.

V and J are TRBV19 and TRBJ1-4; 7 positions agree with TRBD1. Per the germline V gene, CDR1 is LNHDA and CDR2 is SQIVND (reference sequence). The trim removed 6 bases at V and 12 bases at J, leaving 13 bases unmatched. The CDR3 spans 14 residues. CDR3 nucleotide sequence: TGTGCCAGTAGAGCGGACAGGACGTTCGGGGAACTGTTTTTT. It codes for CASRADRTFGELFF.